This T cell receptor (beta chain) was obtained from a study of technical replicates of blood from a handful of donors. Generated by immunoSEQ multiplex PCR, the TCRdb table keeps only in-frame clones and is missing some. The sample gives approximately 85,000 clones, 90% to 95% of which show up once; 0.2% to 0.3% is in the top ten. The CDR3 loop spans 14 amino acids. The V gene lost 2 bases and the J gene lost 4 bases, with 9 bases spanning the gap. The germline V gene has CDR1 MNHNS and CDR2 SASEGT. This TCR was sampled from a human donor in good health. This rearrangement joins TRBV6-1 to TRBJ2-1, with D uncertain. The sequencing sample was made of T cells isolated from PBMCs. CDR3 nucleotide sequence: TGTGCCAGCAGTGAACAGACAACGTACAATGAGCAGTTCTTC. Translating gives CASSEQTTYNEQFF.